A single sample is the source of the 30 T cell receptor beta chains below, sequenced in a study of cytomegalovirus exposure and HLA in healthy donors. PCR used 60 Vbeta primers and 13 Jbeta primers. Profiling relied on immunoSEQ multiplex PCR, and the TCRdb table lists in-frame clones only, not all of them. The sample consists of around 130,000 clones, more than 60% of them appearing once. Sequenced material: PBMCs. All receptors come from a woman in her 40s in good health and CMV-seropositive.

This clone appeared a few times. The gene calls are TRBV29-1 and TRBJ1-2; 7 bases agree with TRBD1. In germline, CDR1 is SQVTM, CDR2 ANQGSEA. This CDR3 is 12 amino acids long. After removal of 4 bases from V and 8 bases from J, the junction contained 7 bases not matched to a gene. The CDR3 is CSVVRDSGGYTF. The CDR3 region has the DNA TGCAGCGTTGTCCGGGACAGTGGCGGCTACACCTTC. Together with reference TRBV29-1 and TRBJ1-2, the CDR3 gives the full variable domain: SAVISQKPSRDICQRGTSLTIQCQVDSQVTMMFWYRQQPGQSLTLIATANQGSEATYESGFVIDKFPISRPNLTFSTLTVSNMSPEDSSIYLCSVVRDSGGYTFGSGTRLTVV.

The genes are TRBV28 and TRBJ1-3; D is possibly TRBD1 (5 bases). The germline V and J ends were trimmed by 4 bases and 2 bases, with 15 bases remaining between them. Germline V gene lookup returns CDR1 MDHEN and CDR2 SYDVKM. This CDR3 has 16 amino acids. The CDR3 here is CASSSTRLGAGNTIYF. The CDR3 nucleotides read TGTGCCAGCAGTTCAACGCGGCTAGGGGCTGGAAACACCATATATTTT.

This chain connects TRBV18 to TRBJ2-7; TRBD2 agrees at 9 bases. After removal of 3 bases from V and 6 bases from J, the junction contained 12 bases not matched to a gene. The V gene's germline CDR1 is KGHSH and CDR2 LQKENI. The CDR3 sequence is 16 residues long. This CDR3 is CASSPTRTSEWAEQYF. The CDR3 DNA is TGTGCCAGCTCACCCACCCGGACTAGCGAGTGGGCCGAGCAGTACTTC.

The chain uses TRBV15 and TRBJ2-7; D ambiguous. V was cut by 0 bases and J by 6 bases, with 12 bases left in between. The CDR3 extends over 14 amino acids. Germline lookup yields CDR1 LNHNV and CDR2 YYDKDF (reference sequence). The CDR3 protein is CATSRDQAGTEQYF. DNA of the CDR3: TGTGCCACCAGCAGAGATCAAGCAGGCACCGAGCAGTACTTC.

This clone was counted between two and nine times. This chain links TRBV28 with TRBJ1-5; a weak D match, TRBD1 (5 bases). Trimming shortened V by 6 bases and J by 4 bases, and 16 bases separated the two germline ends. Germline V lookup: CDR1 MDHEN, CDR2 SYDVKM. This CDR3 has 15 residues. The CDR3 DNA reads as TGTGCCAGCAGCTCCCAGGCGTCAGGGAATCAGCCCCAGCATTTT. Its protein product is CASSSQASGNQPQHF.

This clone has a handful of counts. The genes are TRBV19 and TRBJ2-1; 7 bases are a match to TRBD1. Germline CDR1 reads LNHDA; CDR2 reads SQIVND (reference sequence). The V and J ends lost 5 bases and 13 bases, in that order; junction bases with no gene match: 11. CDR3 length equals 13 residues. The CDR3 DNA is TGTGCCAGTAGTCCTCGACAGGGACAACGCCAGTTCTTC. As protein: CASSPRQGQRQFF.

The V and J genes are TRBV19 and TRBJ2-7, with D possibly TRBD1 on 6 matching bases. The germline V gene encodes CDR1 LNHDA and CDR2 SQIVND (reference sequence). The CDR3 is made up of 13 amino acids. Trimming pared 6 bases from V and 2 bases from J, leaving 11 bases between. The CDR3 DNA is TGTGCCAGTAGCGAACAGGGCGCCTACGAGCAGTACTTC. Translating gives CASSEQGAYEQYF. Complete variable domain (other parts from reference TRBV19 and TRBJ2-7): DGGITQSPKYLFRKEGQNVTLSCEQNLNHDAMYWYRQDPGQGLRLIYYSQIVNDFQKGDIAEGYSVSREKKESFPLTVTSAQKNPTAFYLCASSEQGAYEQYFGPGTRLTVT.

This clone appeared a few times. The CDR3 coding sequence is TGTGCCAGCAGCCACCATCGGGTCAATGAGCAGTTCTTC. It yields the protein CASSHHRVNEQFF. The chain recombines TRBV11-3 with TRBJ2-1; D is unclear. V was clipped by 5 bases and J by 6 bases, with 11 bases between them. This CDR3 is built from 13 residues. Germline lookup yields CDR1 SGHNT and CDR2 YENEEA.

The chain carries TRBV5-5 and TRBJ2-1, with a possible D match to TRBD1 (7 bases). Germline-derived CDR1 and CDR2 are SGHKS and YYEKEE (reference sequence). Trimming pared 4 bases from V and 0 bases from J, leaving 23 bases between. The CDR3 is 19 residues long. CDR3 bases: TGTGCCAGCAGCGGGGGGACAGAACCGACAATATTCTCCTACAATGAGCAGTTCTTC. It encodes CASSGGTEPTIFSYNEQFF.

The chain links TRBV15 to TRBJ2-5; 9 bases agree with TRBD2. With 0 bases clipped from V and 4 bases from J, the junction kept 6 bases outside the gene matches. From germline, CDR1 is LNHNV and CDR2 YYDKDF (reference sequence). CDR3 length: 16 amino acids. CDR3 DNA sequence: TGTGCCACCAGCAGAGATGGCGGGAGGGCTACAGAGACCCAGTACTTC. It encodes CATSRDGGRATETQYF. Full variable domain (rest looked up from reference TRBV15 and TRBJ2-5): DAMVIQNPRYQVTQFGKPVTLSCSQTLNHNVMYWYQQKSSQAPKLLFHYYDKDFNNEADTPDNFQSRRPNTSFCFLDIRSPGLGDTAMYLCATSRDGGRATETQYFGPGTRLLVL.

The chain joins TRBV7-9 to TRBJ1-1; D is possibly TRBD1 (6 bases). Trimming removed 3 bases from V and 5 bases from J, with 13 bases in between. CDR1 is SEHNR, CDR2 FQNEAQ, per germline (reference sequence). The CDR3 is 14 residues long. The CDR3, as DNA: TGTGCCAGCAGCTTGCGCCAGGGGCCGACTGAAGCTTTCTTT. It translates to CASSLRQGPTEAFF.

This clone has a handful of counts. The chain joins TRBV30 to TRBJ1-3; TRBD1 might be the D (5 bases). The CDR3 length is 15 residues. Germline CDR1 is GTSNPN and CDR2 is SVGIG (reference sequence). V lost 5 bases and J 1 base, leaving 15 bases between the germline ends. CDR3: CAWSRTSLSGNTIYF. CDR3 DNA: TGTGCCTGGTCGAGGACATCTTTATCTGGAAACACCATATATTTT.

The V gene is TRBV4-1, the J gene TRBJ2-7; TRBD1 aligns across 11 bases. The length of the CDR3 is 15 residues. Germline loops: CDR1 MGHRA, CDR2 YSYEKL. The junction had 6 bases not matched to a gene; V was cut back by 5 bases and J by 3 bases. Here the CDR3 reads CASSSGTGGIYEQYF. For the CDR3, the DNA is TGCGCCAGCAGCTCCGGGACAGGGGGTATCTACGAGCAGTACTTC.

V and J are TRBV7-6 and TRBJ2-1, with 8 bases lining up with TRBD2. Germline V gene lookup returns CDR1 SGHVS and CDR2 FNYEAQ. The CDR3 spans 15 residues. Trimming cost V 4 bases and J 5 bases; bases outside gene matches: 7. The CDR3 reads CASSYAGGFNNEQFF. The CDR3 nucleotides read TGTGCCAGCAGCTATGCGGGGGGCTTTAACAATGAGCAGTTCTTC.

This clone has just one count. The gene calls are TRBV7-2 and TRBJ2-5; D may be TRBD2 (6 bases). The CDR3 covers 16 residues. From germline, CDR1 is SGHTA and CDR2 FQGNSA. Between the trimmed V and J ends, which lost 5 bases and 1 base, there was a span of 17 bases. The CDR3 is CASSQSSLAPQETQYF. The CDR3 DNA follows: TGTGCCAGCAGCCAATCATCCCTAGCGCCCCAAGAGACCCAGTACTTC.

The chain recombines TRBV5-5 with TRBJ1-2, with TRBD1 identical over 7 bases. Germline values: CDR1 SGHKS, CDR2 YYEKEE (reference sequence). V dropped 3 bases and J dropped 0; count of bases not matched to a gene: 11. CDR3 length: 17 residues. CDR3 sequence: CASSSYRGGQANYGYTF. CDR3 coding DNA: TGTGCCAGCAGCTCGTACAGGGGCGGCCAAGCTAACTATGGCTACACCTTC. The whole variable domain, remainder taken from reference TRBV5-5 and TRBJ1-2, is DAGVTQSPTHLIKTRGQQVTLRCSPISGHKSVSWYQQVLGQGPQFIFQYYEKEERGRGNFPDRFSARQFPNYSSELNVNALLLGDSALYLCASSSYRGGQANYGYTFGSGTRLTVV.

The chain joins TRBV29-1 to TRBJ1-1, with a possible D match to TRBD1 (6 bases). Trimming removed 7 bases at V and 2 bases at J, with 20 bases between. CDR1 and CDR2 (germline): SQVTM, ANQGSEA. This CDR3 is 15 amino acids long. The CDR3 bases are TGCAGCGCTGAGGGGGGTTTGATCGTTAACACTGAAGCTTTCTTT. Translated: CSAEGGLIVNTEAFF.

This chain links TRBV6-6 with TRBJ1-1; D uncertain. The length of the CDR3 is 12 residues. With 0 bases removed from V and 6 bases from J, the gap between germline ends came to 5 bases. Looked up from germline, CDR1 is MNHNY and CDR2 is SVGAGI (reference sequence). The CDR3 sequence: CASSYSTSEAFF. CDR3 DNA sequence: TGTGCCAGCAGTTACTCTACTTCTGAAGCTTTCTTT.

This clone was counted a single time. This chain joins TRBV28 and TRBJ1-1, with a possible D match to TRBD1 (5 bases). CDR3 length: 14 amino acids. Germline CDR1 MDHEN, CDR2 SYDVKM. Trimming removed 8 bases from V and 4 bases from J, with 17 bases in between. CDR3 bases: TGTGCCAGCGGGCGGGCGGGGGTGGTCACTGAAGCTTTCTTT. Protein product: CASGRAGVVTEAFF.

This clone was seen a handful of times. V usage is TRBV2 and J usage is TRBJ1-4; 7 positions agree with TRBD1. Germline V lookup: CDR1 SNHLY, CDR2 FYNNEI. CDR3 length: 17 amino acids. Losses at the gene ends were 5 bases for V and 0 bases for J; bases not matched to a gene: 9. CDR3 sequence: CASSYRGAGATNEKLFF. DNA of the CDR3: TGTGCCAGCAGTTACAGGGGAGCGGGGGCAACTAATGAAAAACTGTTTTTT.

The gene calls are TRBV6-1 and TRBJ1-1, with 9 bases identical to TRBD1. After removal of 5 bases from V and 6 bases from J, the junction contained 10 bases not matched to a gene. The CDR3 sequence is 15 residues long. The germline CDR1 and CDR2 sequences are MNHNS and SASEGT. The DNA for the CDR3 is TGTGCCAGCAGTAGCGGGACAGGGAATAACGCTGAAGCTTTCTTT. Its translation is CASSSGTGNNAEAFF.

The rearrangement uses TRBV19 and TRBJ2-7; D unresolved. V was clipped by 5 bases and J by 5 bases, with 13 bases between them. The CDR3 is 13 amino acids. The germline V gene has CDR1 LNHDA and CDR2 SQIVND (reference sequence). CDR3 region: CASSLPPTDEQYF. The CDR3, as DNA: TGTGCCAGTAGTCTCCCACCTACTGACGAGCAGTACTTC. The full variable domain, with the rest looked up from reference TRBV19 and TRBJ2-7, is DGGITQSPKYLFRKEGQNVTLSCEQNLNHDAMYWYRQDPGQGLRLIYYSQIVNDFQKGDIAEGYSVSREKKESFPLTVTSAQKNPTAFYLCASSLPPTDEQYFGPGTRLTVT.

The chain employs TRBV6-1 and TRBJ1-6; D is unclear. Germline V CDR1 and CDR2: MNHNS, SASEGT. CDR3 length: 16 amino acids. Trimming removed 6 bases at V and 0 bases at J, with 12 bases between. This CDR3 is CASRELSSSYNSPLHF. The CDR3 region has the DNA TGTGCCAGCAGGGAACTATCGAGCTCCTATAATTCACCCCTCCACTTT.

In DNA, the CDR3 is TGTGCCAGCAGGGAGGGAGCGGGAGGCAGCGAGCAGTACTTC. Translating gives CASREGAGGSEQYF. This sequence joins TRBV6-6 and TRBJ2-7, with 9 bases identical to TRBD2. This CDR3 has 14 amino acids. The junction had 9 bases not matched to a gene; V was cut back by 6 bases and J by 6 bases. Germline V gene data show CDR1 as MNHNY and CDR2 as SVGAGI (reference sequence).

This sequence joins TRBV29-1 and TRBJ2-5, with 9 bases identical to TRBD2. Germline values: CDR1 SQVTM, CDR2 ANQGSEA. CDR3 length: 14 residues. The V segment lost 1 base and the J segment 5 bases; nucleotides outside the gene matches: 5. This chain's CDR3 is CSVEGGRGGETQYF. The CDR3 DNA follows: TGCAGCGTTGAAGGCGGGAGGGGAGGGGAGACCCAGTACTTC. The full variable domain, completed using reference TRBV29-1 and TRBJ2-5, is SAVISQKPSRDICQRGTSLTIQCQVDSQVTMMFWYRQQPGQSLTLIATANQGSEATYESGFVIDKFPISRPNLTFSTLTVSNMSPEDSSIYLCSVEGGRGGETQYFGPGTRLLVL.

The V call is TRBV18, the J call TRBJ2-2; 7 bases are shared with TRBD2. Germline V gene lookup returns CDR1 KGHSH and CDR2 LQKENI. After removal of 4 bases from V and 0 bases from J, the junction contained 8 bases not matched to a gene. The CDR3 is 17 amino acids. Written as DNA, the CDR3 is TGTGCCAGCTCACGTAACCCTCTAGCGGCGAACACCGGGGAGCTGTTTTTT. The encoded protein is CASSRNPLAANTGELFF.

The rearrangement uses TRBV7-3 and TRBJ2-5, with a weak D call TRBD2 (5 bases). CDR3 length: 15 amino acids. Germline V gene data show CDR1 as SGHTA and CDR2 as FQGTGA. The V end was cut by 5 bases, the J end by 11 bases, with 24 bases between. The CDR3 DNA sequence: TGTGCCAGCAGCCCTAACGGGGAACACGGTTCGGAGCAGTACTTC. Translated: CASSPNGEHGSEQYF.

This clone was picked up a small number of times. The chain has TRBV28 and TRBJ2-7; 7 bases are shared with TRBD1. Germline V lookup: CDR1 MDHEN, CDR2 SYDVKM. After removal of 8 bases from V and 1 base from J, the junction contained 11 bases not matched to a gene. CDR3 size: 15 residues. The CDR3 coding sequence is TGTGCCAGCGCTAGCCTAACAGGGGTGTCCTACGAGCAGTACTTC. Amino acids: CASASLTGVSYEQYF.

This chain joins TRBV28 and TRBJ2-7, with D perhaps matching TRBD1 (5 bases). Germline V gives CDR1 MDHEN, CDR2 SYDVKM. Deletions cut 3 bases from V and 3 bases from J, with 12 bases between. This CDR3 is 14 amino acids long. The CDR3 sequence: CASSLPQGRYEQYF. The CDR3 bases are TGTGCCAGCAGTTTGCCGCAGGGCCGCTACGAGCAGTACTTC.

The chain links TRBV5-1 to TRBJ1-3; the D is unclear. The V gene's germline CDR1 is SGHRS and CDR2 YFSETQ. V dropped 4 bases and J dropped 4 bases, with 12 bases sitting between them. This CDR3 region has 14 residues. The CDR3 bases are TGCGCCAGCAGCCCTGGGAGAGCGGGAAACACCATATATTTT. Translating it yields CASSPGRAGNTIYF.